A selection of T cell receptor beta chains follows, all from one sample in a study of T cell clones after liver transplantation. Clones were read by immunoSEQ multiplex PCR, and TCRdb kept only the in-frame ones, dropping some. The sample holds 55,000 to 70,000 clones, about 91% seen once. Sequences were derived from CD4+ T cells from blood, sampled less than 27 months after liver transplant. These receptors were taken from a human patient who received a liver transplant. T cells may partly derive from the graft donor. CDR3s include the opening cysteine and the closing phenylalanine or tryptophan. Fields, in order: D gene, J gene, V gene, clone size, CDR3 length, CDR3 DNA, CDR3 protein. A D gene is named only where the DNA matches it firmly. Clone sizes are given selectively: once, few, many, or a class where the clone is expanded.

D gene: TRBD1
J gene: TRBJ2-7
V gene: TRBV2
clone size: .
CDR3 length: 12
CDR3 DNA: TGTGCCTTTCGGGACAGGGACTACGAGCAGTACTTC
CDR3 protein: CAFRDRDYEQYF

D gene: .
J gene: TRBJ2-1
V gene: TRBV6-1
clone size: .
CDR3 length: 12
CDR3 DNA: TGTGCCAGCAGTGAAATTGGGAATGAGCAGTTCTTC
CDR3 protein: CASSEIGNEQFF

D gene: .
J gene: TRBJ2-1
V gene: TRBV11-2
clone size: once
CDR3 length: 16
CDR3 DNA: TGTGCCAGCAGCTCAAAGGCAGCCTCGAACTACAATGAGCAGTTCTTC
CDR3 protein: CASSSKAASNYNEQFF

D gene: TRBD2
J gene: TRBJ2-1
V gene: TRBV7-2
clone size: .
CDR3 length: 16
CDR3 DNA: TGTGCCAGCAGCTTAGCCGGGCGGGAGAGGTACAATGAGCAGTTCTTC
CDR3 protein: CASSLAGRERYNEQFF

D gene: .
J gene: TRBJ1-5
V gene: TRBV27
clone size: .
CDR3 length: 15
CDR3 DNA: TGTGCCAGCAGCGATGACAGTTATAGCAATCAGCCCCAGCATTTT
CDR3 protein: CASSDDSYSNQPQHF

D gene: .
J gene: TRBJ2-5
V gene: TRBV5-1
clone size: .
CDR3 length: 13
CDR3 DNA: TGCGCCAGCAGCCTCGGGGGTGAAGAGACCCAGTACTTC
CDR3 protein: CASSLGGEETQYF

D gene: TRBD2
J gene: TRBJ2-1
V gene: TRBV6-5
clone size: .
CDR3 length: 15
CDR3 DNA: TGTGCCAGCAGGAGAGCGGGAGCGGCCTACAATGAGCAGTTCTTC
CDR3 protein: CASRRAGAAYNEQFF

D gene: .
J gene: TRBJ2-7
V gene: TRBV4-3
clone size: .
CDR3 length: 17
CDR3 DNA: TGCGCCAGCAGCCAGGCCGCTTTCCCCCGGGGCCCCTACGAGCAGTACTTC
CDR3 protein: CASSQAAFPRGPYEQYF

D gene: TRBD2
J gene: TRBJ2-1
V gene: TRBV27
clone size: .
CDR3 length: 15
CDR3 DNA: TGTGCCAGCAGGCAACTAGCGGTAGGGTACAATGAGCAGTTCTTC
CDR3 protein: CASRQLAVGYNEQFF

D gene: .
J gene: TRBJ2-1
V gene: TRBV10-3
clone size: .
CDR3 length: 14
CDR3 DNA: TGTGCCATCAGTGAGTCTGTTCGGGCCAATGAGCAGTTCTTC
CDR3 protein: CAISESVRANEQFF

D gene: TRBD1
J gene: TRBJ1-2
V gene: TRBV28
clone size: once
CDR3 length: 15
CDR3 DNA: TGTGCCAGCAGTTTGGGACAGGGTAATAACTATGGCTACACCTTC
CDR3 protein: CASSLGQGNNYGYTF

D gene: .
J gene: TRBJ2-7
V gene: TRBV11-3
clone size: .
CDR3 length: 14
CDR3 DNA: TGTGCCAGCAGCTTAGAACAGGTCGGCCTGGAGCAGTACTTC
CDR3 protein: CASSLEQVGLEQYF

D gene: TRBD2
J gene: TRBJ2-1
V gene: TRBV5-1
clone size: .
CDR3 length: 15
CDR3 DNA: TGCGCCAGCAGCTCCGGGACTAGCGGGAGCAATGAGCAGTTCTTC
CDR3 protein: CASSSGTSGSNEQFF

D gene: .
J gene: TRBJ2-1
V gene: TRBV25-1
clone size: .
CDR3 length: 17
CDR3 DNA: TGTGCCAGCAGTGAGCTGCAATTGGCGGGATTCTACAATGAGCAGTTCTTC
CDR3 protein: CASSELQLAGFYNEQFF

D gene: TRBD1
J gene: TRBJ2-3
V gene: TRBV28
clone size: few
CDR3 length: 16
CDR3 DNA: TGTGCCAGCAGTTCCCAAGGGGGCGGACTGTCAGATACGCAGTATTTT
CDR3 protein: CASSSQGGGLSDTQYF

D gene: .
J gene: TRBJ1-3
V gene: TRBV10-2
clone size: few
CDR3 length: 15
CDR3 DNA: TGCGCCAGCAGTACCCTAGGGGGAGGTGGAAACACCATATATTTT
CDR3 protein: CASSTLGGGGNTIYF

D gene: .
J gene: TRBJ2-7
V gene: TRBV11-2
clone size: .
CDR3 length: 15
CDR3 DNA: TGTGCCAGCAAATCCGGGACGGTAGGATTCTACGAGCAGTACTTC
CDR3 protein: CASKSGTVGFYEQYF

D gene: .
J gene: TRBJ1-5
V gene: TRBV29-1
clone size: .
CDR3 length: 13
CDR3 DNA: TGCAGCGTTGGTTGGGGGGGTAATCAGCCCCAGCATTTT
CDR3 protein: CSVGWGGNQPQHF

D gene: .
J gene: TRBJ1-5
V gene: TRBV28
clone size: .
CDR3 length: 12
CDR3 DNA: TGTGCCGCGCAGGGGCCCAATCAGCCCCAGCATTTT
CDR3 protein: CAAQGPNQPQHF

D gene: TRBD1
J gene: TRBJ2-1
V gene: TRBV11-2
clone size: .
CDR3 length: 15
CDR3 DNA: TGTGCCAGCAGCTTAGGGACAGGGCTTGCCAATGAGCAGTTCTTC
CDR3 protein: CASSLGTGLANEQFF

D gene: .
J gene: TRBJ2-5
V gene: TRBV6-5
clone size: .
CDR3 length: 14
CDR3 DNA: TGTGCCAGCAGTTACTCACAGGGTGGGGAGACCCAGTACTTC
CDR3 protein: CASSYSQGGETQYF

D gene: .
J gene: TRBJ2-3
V gene: TRBV6-1
clone size: once
CDR3 length: 15
CDR3 DNA: TGTGCCAGCAGTGATCATCAGACTATAGGGGATACGCAGTATTTT
CDR3 protein: CASSDHQTIGDTQYF

D gene: .
J gene: TRBJ1-1
V gene: TRBV5-4
clone size: .
CDR3 length: 12
CDR3 DNA: TGTGCCAGCAGCTCCACGAAGACTGAAGCTTTCTTT
CDR3 protein: CASSSTKTEAFF

D gene: TRBD1
J gene: TRBJ1-2
V gene: TRBV9
clone size: .
CDR3 length: 15
CDR3 DNA: TGTGCCAGCAGCATCGGGACAGGGGCAATGTTTGGCTACACCTTC
CDR3 protein: CASSIGTGAMFGYTF

D gene: .
J gene: TRBJ2-1
V gene: TRBV15
clone size: .
CDR3 length: 17
CDR3 DNA: TGTGCCACCAGCAGAGACGGACTGCACCGGGATTACAATGAGCAGTTCTTC
CDR3 protein: CATSRDGLHRDYNEQFF

D gene: .
J gene: TRBJ2-2
V gene: TRBV4-3
clone size: .
CDR3 length: 15
CDR3 DNA: TGCGCCAGCAGCGCCTCCACCCTCCGGACCGGGGAGCTGTTTTTT
CDR3 protein: CASSASTLRTGELFF

D gene: TRBD2
J gene: TRBJ2-4
V gene: TRBV7-2
clone size: .
CDR3 length: 16
CDR3 DNA: TGTGCCAGCAGCTTGAGTTCACGGGAGGGCCAAAACATTCAGTACTTC
CDR3 protein: CASSLSSREGQNIQYF

D gene: TRBD2
J gene: TRBJ2-1
V gene: TRBV10-3
clone size: .
CDR3 length: 14
CDR3 DNA: TGTGCCATCAGAGGACGGGAGGACTACAATGAGCAGTTCTTC
CDR3 protein: CAIRGREDYNEQFF

D gene: .
J gene: TRBJ1-3
V gene: TRBV28
clone size: .
CDR3 length: 11
CDR3 DNA: TGTGCCAGCATTCTAGGGAACACCATATATTTT
CDR3 protein: CASILGNTIYF

D gene: .
J gene: TRBJ1-5
V gene: TRBV6-1
clone size: .
CDR3 length: 15
CDR3 DNA: TGTGCCAGCAGTGAAGACAGGCTACCTCATCAGCCCCAGCATTTT
CDR3 protein: CASSEDRLPHQPQHF